The clone carrying this T cell receptor (beta chain) has just a few counts. Data came from immunoSEQ multiplex PCR; TCRdb stores just in-frame clones and leaves some out. This sample yields about 47,000 clones, of which about 90% are seen a single time; around 6.4% belongs to the top ten. Germline V gene sequence: CDR1 SGHDT, CDR2 YYEEEE. V lost 2 bases, J lost 7 bases, and 16 bases lay in between. The CDR3 has 15 amino acids. These data come from a study of blood T cell repertoires in COVID-19. Turning to the study itself: The United States, Italy and Spain were the sources of the acute and convalescent COVID-19 samples. The analysed material was cDNA or gDNA that came from T cells, B-cell-depleted T cells, or PBMCs.

The receptor was isolated from a man in his 70s with active COVID-19. The source material was peripheral blood. The gene calls are TRBV5-6 and TRBJ1-5; D is perhaps TRBD1 (6 bases). The CDR3 region is CASSFQGRDYQPQHF. DNA of the CDR3: TGTGCCAGCAGCTTTCAGGGGAGGGATTACCAGCCCCAGCATTTT.